This TCR beta chain appears in the sequencing data of a study of control samples from healthy donors and cancer patients. V trimming: 0 bases; J trimming: 4 bases; junction bases outside the gene matches: 8. This CDR3 region has 16 residues. The V gene's germline CDR1 is LGHNA and CDR2 YSLEER. TCRdb keeps only in-frame clones here, not all; method: immunoSEQ multiplex PCR. The data contain approximately 160,000 clones, roughly 95% of them seen just once; the ten biggest clones take up about 4%. The TCR was taken from a woman aged 55-70 years in good health. The chain employs TRBV4-3 and TRBJ1-2; 7 bases agree with TRBD1. Sequencing was carried out using blood. CDR3 protein: CASSQEGGRSFYGYTF. The CDR3 nucleotides are TGCGCCAGCAGCCAAGAAGGGGGCAGGAGCTTCTATGGCTACACCTTC.